This TCR beta chain was found in a study of breast tumors, draining lymph nodes, adjacent tissues. TCRdb called the multiplex PCR reads again in MiXCR, with one record for every CDR3 protein. This table holds roughly 70,000 distinct CDR3 sequences, less than 45% found once. Ten or more counts support this clonotype. The antigen is undetermined. General study results and limits: Most tumor T cells seemingly derive from lymph node, then expand in tumor.

Sequencing used breast tumor tissue. This clonotype originated in a female donor with breast cancer. Some clones in this sample may be carry-over from other donors' samples.

This chain's CDR3 is CASSQFPFIGAYEQYF. The DNA of the CDR3 is TGTGCCAGCAGCCAGTTTCCTTTTATAGGCGCTTACGAGCAGTACTTC. The chain employs TRBV3-2 and TRBJ2-7. TRBV3-2 is labeled a pseudogene. The CDR3 totals 16 residues.